One sample yielded the 10 T cell receptor beta chains listed below, sequenced in a study of identifying expanded T cells in peripheral blood. Generated by immunoSEQ multiplex PCR, the TCRdb table keeps only in-frame clones and is missing some. The sample holds 80,000 to 90,000 clones, 86% seen once. Material: blood. The receptor source for this set is a person between 18 and 75 years old in good health.

The rearrangement joins TRBV29-1 to TRBJ1-5, with D possibly matching TRBD1 (5 bases). This CDR3 contains 14 residues. Germline V gives CDR1 SQVTM, CDR2 ANQGSEA. The germline V and J ends were trimmed by 4 bases and 0 bases, with 10 bases remaining between them. CDR3 nucleotide sequence: TGCAGCGTTGTGCAGGGAGGTAGCAATCAGCCCCAGCATTTT. Its protein product is CSVVQGGSNQPQHF.

The table lists this clone with a count of one. The rearrangement uses TRBV7-8 and TRBJ1-5, with D unclear. V was clipped by 1 base and J by 6 bases, with 7 bases between them. Germline CDR1 SGHVS, CDR2 FQNEAQ. The CDR3 has 13 residues. For the CDR3, the DNA is TGTGCCAGCAGCTTAGAAGAGGGTCAGCCCCAGCATTTT. It encodes CASSLEEGQPQHF.

The chain couples TRBV19 to TRBJ2-5; 9 positions match TRBD2. V shed 4 bases and J 1 base; nucleotides not matched to a gene: 1. Per germline, CDR1 LNHDA and CDR2 SQIVND (reference sequence). This CDR3 is 14 amino acids long. In DNA, the CDR3 is TGTGCCAGTAGTAGGGGACTAGCCCAAGAGACCCAGTACTTC. It is translated as CASSRGLAQETQYF.

The genes are TRBV19 and TRBJ2-2, with TRBD1 as a possible D gene (6 bases). This CDR3 spans 14 amino acids. Germline assignment: CDR1 LNHDA and CDR2 SQIVND (reference sequence). Trimming took 9 bases from V and 2 from J, leaving 13 bases between them. CDR3 protein: CASAGTFNTGELFF. The CDR3 nucleotides read TGTGCCAGCGCCGGGACATTTAACACCGGGGAGCTGTTTTTT.

This clone was seen a handful of times. The chain employs TRBV6-1 and TRBJ1-5; 9 bases fit TRBD1. Germline V gives CDR1 MNHNS, CDR2 SASEGT. This CDR3 contains 15 residues. Trimming at V came to 4 bases and at J to 6 bases, leaving 7 bases not matched to a gene. In DNA, the CDR3 is TGTGCCAGCAGTGGGGCCGGGACAGGGAGTCAGCCCCAGCATTTT. Amino acid sequence: CASSGAGTGSQPQHF.

This clone was seen a handful of times. The chain combines TRBV9 with TRBJ2-3, with 12 positions matching TRBD2. This CDR3 has 14 residues. Germline V gives CDR1 SGDLS, CDR2 YYNGEE. V trimming: 2 bases; J trimming: 5 bases; junction bases outside the gene matches: 0. CDR3 nucleotide sequence: TGTGCCAGCAGCGTGACTAGCGGGGGAGATACGCAGTATTTT. Protein sequence: CASSVTSGGDTQYF.

The rearrangement uses TRBV29-1 and TRBJ1-2, with a possible D match to TRBD1 (5 bases). Germline assignment: CDR1 SQVTM and CDR2 ANQGSEA. The CDR3 length is 14 residues. V gave up 0 bases and J gave up 3 bases, with 11 bases separating them. The CDR3: CSVEDRTLDYGYTF. The CDR3 nucleotides are TGCAGCGTTGAAGATCGGACACTCGACTATGGCTACACCTTC.

V and J are TRBV6-4 and TRBJ2-3, with TRBD2 matching 14 bases. The CDR3 spans 17 residues. The J segment lost 5 bases and the V segment lost 0 bases, leaving 4 bases of the junction unmatched. Germline lookup yields CDR1 MRHNA and CDR2 SNTAGT. The CDR3 DNA follows: TGTGCCAGCAGTGACTCCGGGACTAGCGGGGGAATAGATACGCAGTATTTT. Protein product: CASSDSGTSGGIDTQYF.

J is TRBJ1-5 and V is TRBV27, with a possible D match to TRBD1 (6 bases). Germline CDR1 is MNHEY and CDR2 is SMNVEV (reference sequence). V dropped 3 bases and J dropped 4 bases, with 13 bases sitting between them. CDR3 size: 15 residues. The CDR3 loop reads CASSFRGLENQPQHF. CDR3 bases: TGTGCCAGCAGTTTTCGGGGGCTCGAAAATCAGCCCCAGCATTTT.

This chain connects TRBV4-3 to TRBJ1-3; D is undetermined. The CDR3 totals 12 residues. Trimming took 3 bases from V and 4 from J, leaving 4 bases between them. CDR1 and CDR2 from the germline V gene are LGHNA and YSLEER. In DNA form, the CDR3 reads TGCGCCAGCAGCCAGGTGGGAAACACCATATATTTT. As protein: CASSQVGNTIYF.